This T cell receptor beta chain was captured by sequencing in a study of OX40 agonist ivuxolimab in advanced cancers. Study as a whole: Dose-escalation subjects each had hepatocellular carcinoma, melanoma, renal cell or head and neck cancer. Enrollees could have had prior anti-PD-1, anti-PD-L1 or anti-CTLA-4 therapy, which approximately 38% had received. Study-wide findings and caveats: CD4+ T cells averaged fewer expanded clones than CD8+ T cells.

Here immunoSEQ multiplex PCR was the method, and the copy in TCRdb shows in-frame clones only, minus some. The sample includes 45,000 to 65,000 clones, about nine tenths of them seen just once. The CDR3 is made up of 15 amino acids. V lost 2 bases, J lost 2 bases, and 10 bases lay in between. From germline, CDR1 is SGHNT and CDR2 YYREEE (reference sequence). As concerns this clone: Its antigen is as yet unknown.

The sample consisted of CD4+ or CD8+ T cells sorted from blood, taken in a trial of the OX40 agonist ivuxolimab. The V call is TRBV5-4, the J call TRBJ1-4; no firm D call. This TCR derives from an adult with an advanced solid tumor such as melanoma, head and neck, liver or kidney cancer. CDR3 residues: CASSFTRATNEKLFF. CDR3 coding DNA: TGTGCCAGCAGCTTCACCCGGGCTACTAATGAAAAACTGTTTTTT.